A single sample gave rise to the 16 T cell receptor beta chains below, sequenced in a study of blood T cell repertoires in COVID-19. Sequencing was performed with immunoSEQ multiplex PCR; in TCRdb, only in-frame clones are kept and a portion is missing. The repertoire holds about 250,000 clones, with roughly 86% as singletons. The sample taken for sequencing was peripheral blood. Source of these receptors: a woman aged 55-75 years who had recovered from COVID-19.

The V and J genes are TRBV11-2 and TRBJ2-2; D perhaps matches TRBD1 (6 bases). CDR1 SGHAT and CDR2 FQNNGV come from the germline V gene. The CDR3 sequence is 14 residues long. The V end was cut by 5 bases, the J end by 4 bases, with 11 bases between. The CDR3 DNA is TGTGCCAGCAGCCAGACAGGAGTCACCGGGGAGCTGTTTTTT. Encoded protein: CASSQTGVTGELFF.

This chain uses TRBV7-9 with TRBJ1-6; TRBD1 matches 11 bases. CDR3 length equals 18 residues. The J segment lost 6 bases and the V segment lost 1 base, leaving 8 bases of the junction unmatched. Germline V gene data show CDR1 as SEHNR and CDR2 as FQNEAQ (reference sequence). The DNA of the CDR3 is TGTGCCAGCAGCTTAGAGTTTGGACAGGGGGCTCTTAATTCACCCCTCCACTTT. Encoded protein: CASSLEFGQGALNSPLHF. Full variable domain (outside the CDR3, taken from reference TRBV7-9 and TRBJ1-6): DTGVSQNPRHKITKRGQNVTFRCDPISEHNRLYWYRQTLGQGPEFLTYFQNEAQLEKSRLLSDRFSAERPKGSFSTLEIQRTEQGDSAMYLCASSLEFGQGALNSPLHFGNGTRLTVT.

The rearrangement uses TRBV24-1 and TRBJ1-4; D not resolved. V lost 7 bases to trimming and J lost 8 bases, with 7 bases between them. This CDR3 is 11 amino acids long. Germline assignment: CDR1 KGHDR and CDR2 SFDVKD. For the CDR3, the DNA is TGTGCCACCAGGGTAAGCGAAAAACTGTTTTTT. This gives the protein CATRVSEKLFF.

The chain combines TRBV7-8 with TRBJ1-2, with 9 bases that match TRBD1. This CDR3 has 15 residues. Per germline, CDR1 SGHVS and CDR2 FQNEAQ. Losses at the gene ends were 4 bases for V and 4 bases for J; bases not matched to a gene: 7. CDR3: CASSWDRVPGYGYTF. CDR3 in DNA: TGTGCCAGCAGCTGGGACAGGGTTCCGGGCTATGGCTACACCTTC.

This rearrangement joins TRBV30 to TRBJ1-3, with D possibly TRBD1 on 5 matching bases. In germline, CDR1 is GTSNPN, CDR2 SVGIG (reference sequence). The V end lost 4 bases, the J end lost 0 bases, and 19 bases lay between the germline ends. The CDR3 is 17 amino acids. Here the CDR3 reads CAWTKGASVSSGNTIYF. CDR3 nucleotides: TGTGCCTGGACTAAAGGGGCCTCTGTGTCCTCTGGAAACACCATATATTTT.

V gene TRBV6-6 combines with J gene TRBJ1-5; the D is unclear. The ends were cut back, 0 bases at V and 9 bases at J, with 12 bases in the middle. The CDR3 is made up of 14 amino acids. Germline values: CDR1 MNHNY, CDR2 SVGAGI (reference sequence). As DNA, the CDR3 is TGTGCCAGCAGTTACTCTCCAGGCGAATGGCCCCAGCATTTT. Protein product: CASSYSPGEWPQHF.

The chain employs TRBV3-1 (or the pseudogene TRBV3-2) and TRBJ2-3; 7 nucleotides match TRBD1. CDR3 length equals 15 residues. Germline V lookup: CDR1 LGHDT, CDR2 YNNKEL (reference sequence). Unmatched junction bases numbered 8, after V lost 4 bases and J lost 4 bases. The CDR3, as DNA: TGTGCCAGCAGCCCGTTGAGGGGGCCTGCAGATACGCAGTATTTT. Translated, it gives CASSPLRGPADTQYF.

The chain combines TRBV3-1 (or the pseudogene TRBV3-2) with TRBJ1-3; D gene unclear. This CDR3 has 17 amino acids. Germline CDR1 is LGHDT and CDR2 is YNNKEL (reference sequence). Between the trimmed V and J ends, which lost 0 bases and 0 bases, there was a span of 12 bases. CDR3 amino acids: CASSQDPGLSSGNTIYF. As DNA, the CDR3 is TGTGCCAGCAGCCAAGATCCGGGGTTGAGCTCTGGAAACACCATATATTTT.

V gene TRBV14 combines with J gene TRBJ1-3; 7 bases line up with TRBD1. Trimming took 4 bases from V and 2 from J; bases not matched to a gene: 2. CDR3 length: 14 residues. Germline lookup yields CDR1 SGHDN and CDR2 FVKESK. In DNA, the CDR3 is TGTGCCAGCAGCCCCACAGGGGCTGGAAACACCATATATTTT. This gives the protein CASSPTGAGNTIYF.

V is TRBV5-5 and J is TRBJ1-2; D might be TRBD1 (5 bases). Germline CDR1 is SGHKS and CDR2 is YYEKEE (reference sequence). V was shortened by 0 bases and J by 2 bases, with 11 bases between the two germline ends. This CDR3 region has 15 residues. CDR3: CASSLGQRHNYGYTF. The CDR3, as DNA: TGTGCCAGCAGCTTGGGACAGAGGCACAACTATGGCTACACCTTC.

This chain joins TRBV2 and TRBJ1-5; a possible D gene is TRBD1 (5 bases). Germline V gene lookup returns CDR1 SNHLY and CDR2 FYNNEI. The ends were cut back, 8 bases at V and 6 bases at J, with 17 bases in the middle. The CDR3 runs to 14 residues. CDR3 sequence: CASRGRGGGQPQHF. Written as DNA, the CDR3 is TGTGCCAGCCGAGGACGGGGGGGAGGTCAGCCCCAGCATTTT. Full variable domain (missing parts from reference TRBV2 and TRBJ1-5): EPEVTQTPSHQVTQMGQEVILRCVPISNHLYFYWYRQILGQKVEFLVSFYNNEISEKSEIFDDQFSVERPDGSNFTLKIRSTKLEDSAMYFCASRGRGGGQPQHFGDGTRLSIL.

The chain couples TRBV7-3 to TRBJ2-1, with D maybe TRBD2 (6 bases). V gave up 2 bases and J gave up 8 bases, with 16 bases separating them. The CDR3 runs 15 residues. From germline, CDR1 is SGHTA and CDR2 FQGTGA. The CDR3 protein is CASSLGGHELDEQFF. CDR3 nucleotide sequence: TGTGCCAGCAGCTTAGGAGGGCACGAATTAGATGAGCAGTTCTTC.

This clone was picked up one time. The chain links TRBV6-2 or TRBV6-3 to TRBJ2-5, with 15 nucleotides matching TRBD2. Unmatched junction bases numbered 7, after V lost 2 bases and J lost 6 bases. Germline V lookup: CDR1 MNHEY, CDR2 SVGEGT. The CDR3 is 17 amino acids. The CDR3 region is CASSYPGLAGGMQTQYF. The CDR3 DNA reads as TGTGCCAGCAGTTACCCAGGACTAGCGGGGGGGATGCAGACCCAGTACTTC.

J is TRBJ1-2 and V is TRBV27, with a weak D call TRBD1 (6 bases). Germline values: CDR1 MNHEY, CDR2 SMNVEV (reference sequence). Trimming stripped 3 bases from V and 4 bases from J, with 15 bases between. The length of the CDR3 is 15 residues. The CDR3 reads CASSFSGAGAYGYTF. The CDR3 DNA follows: TGTGCCAGCAGTTTCAGTGGTGCAGGGGCCTATGGCTACACCTTC.

This clone rates as medium-sized. The rearrangement uses TRBV6-2 or TRBV6-3 and TRBJ1-3; the D gene is possibly TRBD1 (5 bases). Trimming cost V 6 bases and J 1 base, with 10 bases left between them. Germline values: CDR1 MNHEY, CDR2 SVGEGT. The CDR3 runs to 14 residues. Here the CDR3 DNA reads TGTGCCAGCAGCCTATCAGGGTCTGGAAACACCATATATTTT. It codes for CASSLSGSGNTIYF.

J is TRBJ2-3 and V is TRBV4-3; 9 nucleotides match TRBD2. Germline CDR1 LGHNA, CDR2 YSLEER. Unmatched junction bases numbered 3, after V lost 2 bases and J lost 0 bases. This CDR3 comprises 16 residues. The DNA of the CDR3 is TGCGCCAGCAGCCAATTTGCGGGGGGGAGCACAGATACGCAGTATTTT. It codes for CASSQFAGGSTDTQYF.